Following are 23 T cell receptor beta chains from one sample sequenced in a study of response to subunit inactivated influenza vaccine. TCRdb processed the RT-PCR reads anew with MiXCR; each CDR3 protein has one entry. The table lists about half a million distinct CDR3 sequences, about 8% of them singletons. The sample was PBMCs from blood, taken approximately 25 months after vaccination. These TCRs come from a man between 50 and 69 years old who received an inactivated influenza vaccine.

The chain combines TRBV10-3 with TRBJ1-1; 9 nucleotides align to TRBD1. This CDR3 is 15 amino acids long. The junction had 11 bases not matched to a gene; V was cut back by 6 bases and J by 6 bases. Looked up from germline, CDR1 is ENHRY and CDR2 is SYGVKD. CDR3 DNA sequence: TGTGCCATCAGGGCTCGAGGGACAGGGATCGCTGAAGCTTTCTTT. Translating it yields CAIRARGTGIAEAFF.

This clonotype was seen more than once but under ten times. Here the CDR3 reads CASTGRGGNTEAFF. CDR3 DNA sequence: TGTGCCAGCACCGGAAGGGGGGGGAACACTGAAGCTTTCTTT. This chain joins TRBV28 and TRBJ1-1; D may be TRBD1 (6 bases). CDR3 length: 14 residues. Germline V gene sequence: CDR1 MDHEN, CDR2 SYDVKM. V was pared by 7 bases and J by 1 base, with 13 bases between.

This clonotype was counted between two and nine times. The genes are TRBV7-2 and TRBJ2-7; TRBD2 agrees at 7 bases. Germline V CDR1 and CDR2: SGHTA, FQGNSA. CDR3 length equals 14 residues. V dropped 5 bases and J dropped 3; count of bases not matched to a gene: 7. CDR3 nucleotides: TGTGCCAGCAGCCATCCCAGGACTAGCTACGAGCAGTACTTC. Amino acid sequence: CASSHPRTSYEQYF.

This clonotype was observed many times. The chain uses TRBV18 and TRBJ2-5; 9 bases match TRBD2. V shed 0 bases, J shed 5 bases, and the junction held 4 bases outside the gene matches. Germline values: CDR1 KGHSH, CDR2 LQKENI. This CDR3 is 15 amino acids long. The CDR3: CASSPPGLALETQYF. The CDR3 DNA reads as TGTGCCAGCTCACCACCGGGACTAGCTTTGGAGACCCAGTACTTC. Together with reference TRBV18 and TRBJ2-5, the CDR3 gives the full variable domain: NAGVMQNPRHLVRRRGQEARLRCSPMKGHSHVYWYRQLPEEGLKFMVYLQKENIIDESGMPKERFSAEFPKEGPSILRIQQVVRGDSAAYFCASSPPGLALETQYFGPGTRLLVL.

There are many counts of this clonotype. This rearrangement joins TRBV20-1 to TRBJ2-3; D gene ambiguous. Germline V lookup: CDR1 DFQATT, CDR2 SNEGSKA (reference sequence). The CDR3 consists of 12 residues. Trimming removed 0 bases at V and 2 bases at J, with 3 bases between. In nucleotides, the CDR3 is TGCAGTGCTAGAGAAATCACAGATACGCAGTATTTT. This gives the protein CSAREITDTQYF.

A few counts support this clonotype. The chain carries TRBV20-1 and TRBJ2-5; TRBD2 agrees at 11 bases. V shed 0 bases and J 5 bases; nucleotides not matched to a gene: 2. Germline assignment: CDR1 DFQATT and CDR2 SNEGSKA (reference sequence). The CDR3 extends over 14 amino acids. For the CDR3, the DNA is TGCAGTGCTAGAGATAGCGGGGGGGTGGAGACCCAGTACTTC. Its translation is CSARDSGGVETQYF.

The chain uses TRBV7-2 and TRBJ1-1; 8 positions agree with TRBD1. CDR3 length equals 16 residues. Trimming at V came to 2 bases and at J to 4 bases, leaving 9 bases not matched to a gene. CDR1 and CDR2 (germline): SGHTA, FQGNSA. The CDR3 DNA follows: TGTGCCAGCAGCTTATCGCAGGGGGCTTGGGGCACTGAAGCTTTCTTT. Amino acid sequence: CASSLSQGAWGTEAFF. The entire variable domain, with the rest obtained from reference TRBV7-2 and TRBJ1-1, is as follows: GAGVSQSPSNKVTEKGKDVELRCDPISGHTALYWYRQSLGQGLEFLIYFQGNSAPDKSGLPSDRFSAERTGGSVSTLTIQRTQQEDSAVYLCASSLSQGAWGTEAFFGQGTRLTVV.

The chain is built from TRBV27 and TRBJ2-5; no definite D call. The CDR3 runs 13 residues. Trimming removed 0 bases from V and 5 bases from J, with 7 bases in between. The germline V gene encodes CDR1 MNHEY and CDR2 SMNVEV (reference sequence). CDR3: CASSLSVVETQYF. CDR3 bases: TGTGCCAGCAGTTTATCCGTTGTGGAGACCCAGTACTTC.

The J gene is TRBJ2-1, the V gene TRBV30, with a possible D match to TRBD1 (5 bases). The CDR3 spans 13 residues. V dropped 2 bases and J dropped 3 bases, with 8 bases sitting between them. CDR1 and CDR2 (germline): GTSNPN, SVGIG (reference sequence). CDR3 residues: CAWSLQGYNEQFF. The CDR3 bases are TGTGCCTGGAGTCTGCAGGGCTACAATGAGCAGTTCTTC.

This clonotype came up a few times. The J gene is TRBJ2-7, the V gene TRBV28; D assignment may be TRBD1 or TRBD2 (5 bases each). CDR3 length: 13 residues. Trimming removed 3 bases at V and 4 bases at J, with 10 bases between. Germline assignment: CDR1 MDHEN and CDR2 SYDVKM. As DNA, the CDR3 is TGTGCCAGCAGTTTCAGGGACGTTTACGAGCAGTACTTC. Protein sequence: CASSFRDVYEQYF.

This clonotype was recorded many times. The CDR3 reads CSVLAGPDTQYF. Here the CDR3 DNA reads TGCAGCGTTCTCGCGGGGCCAGATACGCAGTATTTT. This chain uses TRBV29-1 with TRBJ2-3, with D possibly TRBD2 on 6 matching bases. The CDR3 has 12 amino acids. The V gene lost 5 bases and the J gene lost 4 bases, with 10 bases spanning the gap. From germline, CDR1 is SQVTM and CDR2 ANQGSEA.

The chain carries TRBV12-3 or TRBV12-4 and TRBJ1-1, with D unresolved. The germline V and J ends were trimmed by 6 bases and 0 bases, with 8 bases remaining between them. The CDR3 runs to 13 residues. CDR3: CASSILLNTEAFF. In nucleotides, the CDR3 is TGTGCCAGCAGCATACTACTGAACACTGAAGCTTTCTTT.

J is TRBJ2-5 and V is TRBV7-9; 13 bases agree with TRBD2. The germline V gene encodes CDR1 SEHNR and CDR2 FQNEAQ (reference sequence). The CDR3 spans 17 residues. V lost 5 bases and J lost 2; bases outside the gene matches: 8. CDR3 region: CASSTGTSGAPQETQYF. The CDR3 DNA reads TGTGCCAGCAGCACGGGGACTAGCGGGGCCCCTCAAGAGACCCAGTACTTC.

The V gene is TRBV6-1, the J gene TRBJ1-1; 8 bases are shared with TRBD1. The CDR3 is made up of 14 amino acids. J gave up 11 bases and V 6 bases, and 14 bases lay outside the gene matches. Germline loops: CDR1 MNHNS, CDR2 SASEGT. The CDR3 sequence: CASSVPGQGGEAFF. DNA of the CDR3: TGTGCCAGCAGCGTACCCGGACAGGGAGGGGAGGCTTTCTTT.

The chain has TRBV7-9 and TRBJ2-1; no definite D call. V shed 3 bases and J shed 6 bases, with 6 bases lying between them. Germline V gives CDR1 SEHNR, CDR2 FQNEAQ (reference sequence). CDR3 size: 12 residues. The CDR3 DNA follows: TGTGCCAGCAGCTTCGCCACCAATGAGCAGTTCTTC. Translating it yields CASSFATNEQFF.

The genes are TRBV24-1 and TRBJ2-3; TRBD2 matches 11 bases. The CDR3 is 13 amino acids. Looked up from germline, CDR1 is KGHDR and CDR2 is SFDVKD. V trimming: 3 bases; J trimming: 14 bases; junction bases outside the gene matches: 6. The CDR3 region is CATSDPTSGSRYF. In nucleotides, the CDR3 is TGTGCCACCAGTGATCCCACTAGCGGGAGTCGGTATTTT.

As concerns this clonotype: One end of the junction varies from germline; a read error may be responsible. The J gene is TRBJ2-2, the V gene TRBV4-1, with D possibly matching TRBD1 (6 bases). Germline V lookup: CDR1 MGHRA, CDR2 YSYEKL. This CDR3 is built from 17 residues. In DNA, the CDR3 is TGCGCCGGCAGCCAAGTTAGAGGCAGGGGCGGAACCGGGGAGCTGTTTTTT. Protein product: CAGSQVRGRGGTGELFF.

This clonotype was seen ten or more times. The chain links TRBV20-1 to TRBJ2-7; D is perhaps TRBD1 (6 bases). Germline CDR1 reads DFQATT; CDR2 reads SNEGSKA (reference sequence). The CDR3 has 12 residues. V was pared by 3 bases and J by 5 bases, with 11 bases between. The CDR3 here is CSASLQGDEQYF. The CDR3 DNA is TGCAGTGCTAGTTTACAGGGCGACGAGCAGTACTTC.

This clonotype has a count of ten or more. This chain joins TRBV29-1 and TRBJ2-7, with 7 bases aligning to TRBD1. The V and J ends lost 8 bases and 3 bases, in that order; junction bases with no gene match: 4. The germline gives CDR1 SQVTM, CDR2 ANQGSEA. CDR3 length: 11 amino acids. This CDR3 is CSFGTVYEQYF. The CDR3 coding sequence is TGCAGCTTTGGGACAGTCTACGAGCAGTACTTC.

The sample holds one count of this clonotype. This sequence joins TRBV28 and TRBJ2-1; TRBD2 agrees at 8 bases. V trimming: 7 bases; J trimming: 4 bases; junction bases outside the gene matches: 6. The length of the CDR3 is 14 residues. Germline values: CDR1 MDHEN, CDR2 SYDVKM. For the CDR3, the DNA is TGTGCCAGCATGGTTACTAGCGGATACAATGAGCAGTTCTTC. Encoded protein: CASMVTSGYNEQFF.

This rearrangement joins TRBV4-3 to TRBJ2-1; 8 positions match TRBD2. This CDR3 has 17 amino acids. CDR1 is LGHNA and CDR2 is YSLEER in the germline V gene. J gave up 2 bases and V 4 bases, and 10 bases lay outside the gene matches. The CDR3 DNA sequence: TGCGCCAGCAGCCTAGTAGTTGGGCGGGGGGCCTACAATGAGCAGTTCTTC. Its protein is CASSLVVGRGAYNEQFF.

V and J are TRBV24-1 and TRBJ2-2; the match to TRBD1 covers 8 bases. The ends lost 8 bases at V and 0 bases at J; junction bases unmatched: 1. The CDR3 length is 14 residues. Germline-derived CDR1 and CDR2 are KGHDR and SFDVKD. CDR3 sequence reads: CATMGQANTGELFF. The CDR3 region has the DNA TGTGCCACCATGGGACAGGCGAACACCGGGGAGCTGTTTTTT.

The genes are TRBV10-3 and TRBJ2-7, with 9 bases that match TRBD1. CDR1 and CDR2 from the germline V gene are ENHRY and SYGVKD. J was trimmed by 0 bases and V by 6 bases; bases with no gene match: 3. The CDR3 runs to 14 residues. CDR3: CAIRKGQGSYEQYF. CDR3 DNA sequence: TGTGCCATCAGGAAGGGACAGGGCTCCTACGAGCAGTACTTC.